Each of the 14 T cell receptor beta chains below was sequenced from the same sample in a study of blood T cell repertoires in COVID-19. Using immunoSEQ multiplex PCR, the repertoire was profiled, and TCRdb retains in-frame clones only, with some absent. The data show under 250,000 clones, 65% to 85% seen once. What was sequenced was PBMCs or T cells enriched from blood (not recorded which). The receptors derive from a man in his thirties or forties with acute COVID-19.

CDR3 sequence reads: CAWSVVGNTEAFF. The CDR3 bases are TGTGCCTGGAGTGTAGTCGGGAACACTGAAGCTTTCTTT. This chain links TRBV30 with TRBJ1-1; D ambiguous. This CDR3 has 13 residues. Germline values: CDR1 GTSNPN, CDR2 SVGIG (reference sequence). V gave up 0 bases and J gave up 1 base, with 6 bases separating them. Complete variable domain (other parts from reference TRBV30 and TRBJ1-1): SQTIHQWPATLVQPVGSPLSLECTVEGTSNPNLYWYRQAAGRGLQLLFYSVGIGQISSEVPQNLSASRPQDRQFILSSKKLLLSDSGFYLCAWSVVGNTEAFFGQGTRLTVV.

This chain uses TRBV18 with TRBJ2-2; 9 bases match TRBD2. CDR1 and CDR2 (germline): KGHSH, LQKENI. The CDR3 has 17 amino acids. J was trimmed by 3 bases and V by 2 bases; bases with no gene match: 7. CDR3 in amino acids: CASSPRLAELHTGELFF. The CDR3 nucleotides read TGTGCCAGCTCACCAAGACTAGCGGAGCTACACACCGGGGAGCTGTTTTTT. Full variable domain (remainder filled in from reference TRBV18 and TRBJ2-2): NAGVMQNPRHLVRRRGQEARLRCSPMKGHSHVYWYRQLPEEGLKFMVYLQKENIIDESGMPKERFSAEFPKEGPSILRIQQVVRGDSAAYFCASSPRLAELHTGELFFGEGSRLTVL.

The CDR3: CASNKAAANTGELFF. The DNA for the CDR3 is TGTGCCAGCAATAAGGCAGCGGCGAACACCGGGGAGCTGTTTTTT. The chain recombines TRBV27 with TRBJ2-2; possibly TRBD2 for D (5 bases). The CDR3 is 15 residues long. Germline assignment: CDR1 MNHEY and CDR2 SMNVEV (reference sequence). Trimming pared 7 bases from V and 0 bases from J, leaving 12 bases between.

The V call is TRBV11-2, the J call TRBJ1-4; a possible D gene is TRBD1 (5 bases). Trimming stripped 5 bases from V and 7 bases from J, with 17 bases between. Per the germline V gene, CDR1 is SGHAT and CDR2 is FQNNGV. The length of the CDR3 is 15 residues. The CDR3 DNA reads TGTGCCAGCAGCCGGGGACTTACGTCGGGTGAAAAACTGTTTTTT. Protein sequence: CASSRGLTSGEKLFF. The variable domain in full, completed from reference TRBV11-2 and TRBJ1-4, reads EAGVAQSPRYKIIEKRQSVAFWCNPISGHATLYWYQQILGQGPKLLIQFQNNGVVDDSQLPKDRFSAERLKGVDSTLKIQPAKLEDSAVYLCASSRGLTSGEKLFFGSGTQLSVL.

The CDR3 DNA follows: TGTGCTAGTGGTGGGCCAGAAGCTTTCTTT. Translating gives CASGGPEAFF. V is TRBV12-5 and J is TRBJ1-1; the D is unclear. Deletions cut 5 bases from V and 8 bases from J, with 6 bases between. CDR3 length: 10 residues. CDR1 LGHNT and CDR2 FRNRAP come from the germline V gene.

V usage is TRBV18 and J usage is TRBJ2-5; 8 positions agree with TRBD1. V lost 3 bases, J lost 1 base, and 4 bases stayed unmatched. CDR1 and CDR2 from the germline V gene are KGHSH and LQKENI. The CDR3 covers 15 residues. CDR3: CASSPLGQGQETQYF. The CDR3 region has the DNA TGTGCCAGCTCACCCTTAGGACAGGGCCAAGAGACCCAGTACTTC.

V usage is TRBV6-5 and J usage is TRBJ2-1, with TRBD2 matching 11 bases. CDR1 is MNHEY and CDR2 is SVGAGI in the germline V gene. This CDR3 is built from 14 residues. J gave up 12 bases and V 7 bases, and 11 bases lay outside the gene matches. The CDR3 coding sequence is TGTGCCAGCATACGGACTAGCGGGCCCGGGGGGCAGTTCTTC. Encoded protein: CASIRTSGPGGQFF.

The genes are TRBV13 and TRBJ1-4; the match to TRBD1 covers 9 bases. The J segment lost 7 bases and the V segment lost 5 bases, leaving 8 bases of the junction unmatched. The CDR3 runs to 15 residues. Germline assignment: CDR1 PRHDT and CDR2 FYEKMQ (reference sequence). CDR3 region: CASSPNRGRGEKLFF. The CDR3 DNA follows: TGTGCCAGCAGCCCCAACAGGGGGCGCGGTGAAAAACTGTTTTTT.

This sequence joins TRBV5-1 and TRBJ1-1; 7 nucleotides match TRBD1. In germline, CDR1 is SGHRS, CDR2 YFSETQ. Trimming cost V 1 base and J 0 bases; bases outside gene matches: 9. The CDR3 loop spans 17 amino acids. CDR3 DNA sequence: TGCGCCAGCAGCTTGTGGGGGGCGACAGGGATGAACACTGAAGCTTTCTTT. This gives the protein CASSLWGATGMNTEAFF. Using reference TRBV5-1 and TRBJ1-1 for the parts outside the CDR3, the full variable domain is KAGVTQTPRYLIKTRGQQVTLSCSPISGHRSVSWYQQTPGQGLQFLFEYFSETQRNKGNFPGRFSGRQFSNSRSEMNVSTLELGDSALYLCASSLWGATGMNTEAFFGQGTRLTVV.

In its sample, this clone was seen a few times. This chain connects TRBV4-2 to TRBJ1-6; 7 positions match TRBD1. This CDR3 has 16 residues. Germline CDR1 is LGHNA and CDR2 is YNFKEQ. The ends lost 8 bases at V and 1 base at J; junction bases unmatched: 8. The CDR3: CASRGQVESYNSPLHF. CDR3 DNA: TGTGCCAGCCGCGGACAGGTCGAGTCCTATAATTCACCCCTCCACTTT.

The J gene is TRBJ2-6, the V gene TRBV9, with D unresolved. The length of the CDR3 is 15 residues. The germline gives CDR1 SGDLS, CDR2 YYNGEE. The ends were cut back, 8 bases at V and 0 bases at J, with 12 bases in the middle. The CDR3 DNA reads TGTGCCAGACGCCTGGAGCCCTCTGGGGCCAACGTCCTGACTTTC. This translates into CARRLEPSGANVLTF.

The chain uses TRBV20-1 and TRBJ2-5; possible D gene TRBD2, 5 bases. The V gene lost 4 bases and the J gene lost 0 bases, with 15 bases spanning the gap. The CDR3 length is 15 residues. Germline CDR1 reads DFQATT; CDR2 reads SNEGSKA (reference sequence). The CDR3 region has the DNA TGCAGTGCTAATGAGGCGGGCGCGTACCAAGAGACCCAGTACTTC. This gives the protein CSANEAGAYQETQYF.

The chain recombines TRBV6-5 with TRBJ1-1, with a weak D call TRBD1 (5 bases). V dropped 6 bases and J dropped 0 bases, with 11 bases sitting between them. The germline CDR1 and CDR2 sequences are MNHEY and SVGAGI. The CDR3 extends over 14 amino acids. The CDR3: CASRLDSMNTEAFF. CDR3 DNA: TGTGCCAGCAGGCTTGACAGCATGAACACTGAAGCTTTCTTT.

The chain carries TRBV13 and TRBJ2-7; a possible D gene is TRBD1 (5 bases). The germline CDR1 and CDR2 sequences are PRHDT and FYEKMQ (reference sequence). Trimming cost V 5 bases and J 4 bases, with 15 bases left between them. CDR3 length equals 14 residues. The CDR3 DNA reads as TGTGCCAGCAGCCGAATGGCAGGGATATACGAGCAGTACTTC. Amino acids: CASSRMAGIYEQYF.